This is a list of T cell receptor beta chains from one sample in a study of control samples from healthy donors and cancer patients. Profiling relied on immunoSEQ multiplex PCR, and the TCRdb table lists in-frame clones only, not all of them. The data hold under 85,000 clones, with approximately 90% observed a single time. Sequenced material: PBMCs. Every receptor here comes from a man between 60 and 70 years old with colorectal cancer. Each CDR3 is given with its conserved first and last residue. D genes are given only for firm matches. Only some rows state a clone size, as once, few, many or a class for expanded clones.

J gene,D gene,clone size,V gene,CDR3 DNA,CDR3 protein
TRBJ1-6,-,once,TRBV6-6,TGTGCCAGCAGTTACGGGCAGGGTAATTCACCCCTCCACTTT,CASSYGQGNSPLHF
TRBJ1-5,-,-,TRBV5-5,TGTGCCAGCAGCCCCGCTGGGCCGGGTCAGCCCCAGCATTTT,CASSPAGPGQPQHF
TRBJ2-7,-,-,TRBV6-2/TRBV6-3,TGTGCCAGCAGTTACTCGATCGGGACATCCTACGAGCAGTACTTC,CASSYSIGTSYEQYF
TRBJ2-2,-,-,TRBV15,TGTGCCACCAGCAGAGGAGGGGCGAACACCGGGGAGCTGTTTTTT,CATSRGGANTGELFF
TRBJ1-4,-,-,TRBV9,TGTGCCAGCAGCGTAGCTTGGGGAGGTCCTAATGAAAAACTGTTTTTT,CASSVAWGGPNEKLFF
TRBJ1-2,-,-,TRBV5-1,TGCGCCAGCAGTGTGGGGCAATTCTATGGCTACACCTTC,CASSVGQFYGYTF
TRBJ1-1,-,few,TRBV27,TGTGCCAGCAGTCCCACCACAGAAAACACTGAAGCTTTCTTT,CASSPTTENTEAFF
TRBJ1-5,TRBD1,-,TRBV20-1,TGCAGTGCTAGTCCGGACAGGGAGAGCAATCAGCCCCAGCATTTT,CSASPDRESNQPQHF
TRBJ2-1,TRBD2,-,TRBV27,TGTGCCAGCGGACCCCCGGGACTAGCGGGGGGGCATGAGCAGTTCTTC,CASGPPGLAGGHEQFF
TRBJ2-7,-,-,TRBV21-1,TGTGCCAGCCACAGCCGGGGGGCCTACGAGCAGTACTTC,CASHSRGAYEQYF
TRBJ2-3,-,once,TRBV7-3,TGTGCCAGCAGCTCCACCGGGACTGGGTGGGGTACGCAGTATTTT,CASSSTGTGWGTQYF
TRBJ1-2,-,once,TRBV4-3,TGCGCCAGCAGCCAAGAGCGTCGGGGGTATGGCTACACCTTC,CASSQERRGYGYTF
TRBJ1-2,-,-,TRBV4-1,TGCGCCAGCAGGCCAGGGCAGTCGGACTATGGCTACACCTTC,CASRPGQSDYGYTF
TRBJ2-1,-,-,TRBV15,TGTGCCACCAGCAGAGGAGGGTTTTTGGAGCAGTTCTTC,CATSRGGFLEQFF
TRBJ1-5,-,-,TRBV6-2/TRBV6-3,TGTGCCAGCAGTTACCCGGCGGGGGGGGGCCCTAATCAGCCCCAGCATTTT,CASSYPAGGGPNQPQHF
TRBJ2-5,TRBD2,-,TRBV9,TGTGCCAGCAGCCCTGGGACTATACCTCAAGAGACCCAGTACTTC,CASSPGTIPQETQYF
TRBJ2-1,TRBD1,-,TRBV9,TGTGCCAGCACCCCTGGACAGGGGGCATCCTACAATGAGCAGTTCTTC,CASTPGQGASYNEQFF
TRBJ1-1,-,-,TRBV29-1,TGCAGCGTTGATGGGGAAAAGAACACTGAAGCTTTCTTT,CSVDGEKNTEAFF
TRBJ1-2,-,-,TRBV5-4,TGTGCCAGCAGCTTTGGGCAGGGAGACGGCTACACCTTC,CASSFGQGDGYTF
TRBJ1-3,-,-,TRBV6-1,TGTGCCAGCAGTGAAATGAGCTCTGGAAACACCATATATTTT,CASSEMSSGNTIYF
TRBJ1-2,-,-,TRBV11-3,TGTGCCAGCAGCTCGGACAGTTACTATGGCTACACCTTC,CASSSDSYYGYTF
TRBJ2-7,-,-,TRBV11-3,TGTGCCAGCAGCTTAGGAGGGACCACCTACGAGCAGTACTTC,CASSLGGTTYEQYF
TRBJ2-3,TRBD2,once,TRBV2,TGTGCCAGCAGTGATGCGGTAGCGGGGGGTACCACAGATACGCAGTATTTT,CASSDAVAGGTTDTQYF
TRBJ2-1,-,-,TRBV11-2,TGTGCCAGCAGACCCTCGCCTGGGCGTTGGGAGCAGTTCTTC,CASRPSPGRWEQFF
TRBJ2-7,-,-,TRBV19,TGTGCCAGTAGTTTTTTCGGGTTGGTGAACGAGCAGTACTTC,CASSFFGLVNEQYF
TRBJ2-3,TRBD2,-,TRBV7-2,TGTGCCAGCAGCCCTAAGCCCCAGCGGGGGGCCACAGATACGCAGTATTTT,CASSPKPQRGATDTQYF
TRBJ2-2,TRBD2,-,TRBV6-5,TGTGCCAGCAGTTACAAGCGGGGGGGCGCCGGGGAGCTGTTTTTT,CASSYKRGGAGELFF
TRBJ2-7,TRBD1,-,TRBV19,TGTGCCAGTAGTAGAGGGACAGGGTCCTACGAGCAGTACTTC,CASSRGTGSYEQYF
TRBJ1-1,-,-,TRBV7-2,TGTGCCAGCAGCCTGAGGGGGATGAACACTGAAGCTTTCTTT,CASSLRGMNTEAFF
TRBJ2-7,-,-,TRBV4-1,TGCGCCAGCAGCCAAGAAAAGGGAAGGGGGTACGAGCAGTACTTC,CASSQEKGRGYEQYF
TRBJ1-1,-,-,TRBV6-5,TGTGCCAGCAGTTATGGTCGGGCTGAAGCTTTCTTT,CASSYGRAEAFF
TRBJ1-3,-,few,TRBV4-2,TGTGCCAGCAGCCAAGAAAGGACGGGGGGATACTCTGGAAACACCATATATTTT,CASSQERTGGYSGNTIYF
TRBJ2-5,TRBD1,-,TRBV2,TGTGCCAGCCTCCAGGGGGCGGGTGGAAAGACCCAGTACTTC,CASLQGAGGKTQYF
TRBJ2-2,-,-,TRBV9,TGTGCCAGCAGCGTCGATCCGGGGCCAACCGGGGAGCTGTTTTTT,CASSVDPGPTGELFF
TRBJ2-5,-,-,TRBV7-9,TGTGCCAGCAGCTTACCCCAAATTGTAGAGACCCAGTACTTC,CASSLPQIVETQYF
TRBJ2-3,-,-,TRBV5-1,TGCGCCAGCAGCTTGGGAAGCATGGCAGATACGCAGTATTTT,CASSLGSMADTQYF
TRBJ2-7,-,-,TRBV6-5,TGTGCCAGCAGTTACAGCAGGGGTACCTACGAGCAGTACTTC,CASSYSRGTYEQYF
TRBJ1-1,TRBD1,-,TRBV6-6,TGTGCCAGCAGTTATAAAAGGACAGGGGACACTGAAGCTTTCTTT,CASSYKRTGDTEAFF
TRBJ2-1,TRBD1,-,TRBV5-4,TGTGCCAGCAGCCTCGGACAGGGAAATGAGCAGTTCTTC,CASSLGQGNEQFF
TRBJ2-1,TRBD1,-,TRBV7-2,TGTGCCAGCAGCTTTAGGTTGGGGACAGAGACCTACAATGAGCAGTTCTTC,CASSFRLGTETYNEQFF
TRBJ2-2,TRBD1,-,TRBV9,TGTGCCAGCTCTGGACAGGCGGCAACCGGGGAGCTGTTTTTT,CASSGQAATGELFF
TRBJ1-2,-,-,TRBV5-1,TGCGCCAGCAGCTTGGACAGCCCTAACTATGGCTACACCTTC,CASSLDSPNYGYTF
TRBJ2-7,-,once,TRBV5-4,TGTGCCAGCAGCCCGGGGCAGTGGGGCTCCTACGAGCAGTACTTC,CASSPGQWGSYEQYF
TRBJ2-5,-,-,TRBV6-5,TGTGCCAGCAGTTACTCGCCAGGTGGGGTAGAGACCCAGTACTTC,CASSYSPGGVETQYF
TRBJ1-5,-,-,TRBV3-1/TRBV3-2,TGTGCCAGCAGCCAGGGCGACAATCAGCCCCAGCATTTT,CASSQGDNQPQHF
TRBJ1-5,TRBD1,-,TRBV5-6,TGTGCCAGCAGCTTGGCAGGGGGTTATCAGCCCCAGCATTTT,CASSLAGGYQPQHF